These 2 T cell receptor beta chains share one sample of origin, sequenced in a study of Graves' ophthalmopathy and Graves' hyperthyroidism. Amplification targeted the TCR beta CDR3 regions, with RNA transcripts as the source material. Second-round multiplex PCR came after first-round RT-PCR with HTBI primers. Using its own MiXCR run on the multiplex PCR reads, TCRdb lists one record per CDR3 protein. This table has roughly 610,000 distinct CDR3 sequences, about 24% appearing once. The specimen was peripheral blood. These TCRs come from a woman aged 18-29 years with stable Graves' hyperthyroidism. Some clones in this sample may be carry-over from other donors' samples.

Comment on this clonotype: A read error may account for a junction end that differs from germline. V usage is TRBV28 and J usage is TRBJ2-7; D is possibly TRBD2 (6 bases). Germline V gene sequence: CDR1 MDHEN, CDR2 SYDVKM. The CDR3 sequence is 14 residues long. CDR3 sequence: CASGFSGAPYEQYF. DNA for the CDR3: TGTGCCAGCGGTTTTAGCGGAGCACCCTACGAGCAGTACTTC.

This clonotype was picked up many times. One junction end disagrees with the germline gene, perhaps due to a read error. The CDR3 here is CAWSIRSGANVLTF. As DNA, the CDR3 is TGTGCCTGGAGTATCCGCTCTGGTGCCAACGTCCTGACTTTC. The chain has TRBV30 and TRBJ2-6; no definite D call. The CDR3 totals 14 residues. Germline V gene lookup returns CDR1 GTSNPN and CDR2 SVGIG (reference sequence). Full variable domain (outside the CDR3, taken from reference TRBV30 and TRBJ2-6): SQTIHQWPATLVQPVGSPLSLECTVEGTSNPNLYWYRQAAGRGLQLLFYSVGIGQISSEVPQNLSASRPQDRQFILSSKKLLLSDSGFYLCAWSIRSGANVLTFGAGSRLTVL.